Listed here are 18 T cell receptor beta chains from one sample, sequenced in a study of identical twins' blood T cells. TCRdb reprocessed the 5' RACE reads with MiXCR, giving one entry per CDR3 protein. The table records 350,000 to 450,000 distinct CDR3 sequences, approximately 30% of them present only once. The sequenced sample was PBMCs. The receptors derive from a woman aged 18-49 years in good health.

This clonotype was seen ten or more times. J is TRBJ1-5 and V is TRBV2; D perhaps matches TRBD1 (6 bases). Between the trimmed V and J ends, which lost 6 bases and 3 bases, there was a span of 12 bases. CDR1 and CDR2 from the germline V gene are SNHLY and FYNNEI. The CDR3 is made up of 14 amino acids. The CDR3 is CASSGQKVNQPQHF. DNA of the CDR3: TGTGCCAGCAGCGGACAGAAGGTCAATCAGCCCCAGCATTTT.

The chain employs TRBV20-1 and TRBJ2-7, with 13 nucleotides matching TRBD2. CDR1 is DFQATT and CDR2 is SNEGSKA in the germline V gene (reference sequence). V dropped 3 bases and J dropped 6; count of bases not matched to a gene: 8. The CDR3 loop spans 15 amino acids. The CDR3 sequence: CSARGTSGTVFEQYF. The CDR3 DNA reads TGCAGTGCTAGGGGGACTAGCGGGACGGTCTTCGAGCAGTACTTC.

This clonotype was detected ten times or more. The chain is built from TRBV6-5 and TRBJ1-5; D is uncertain. Germline CDR1 MNHEY, CDR2 SVGAGI. Deletions cut 6 bases from V and 2 bases from J, with 14 bases between. There are 15 residues in the CDR3. The CDR3 coding sequence is TGTGCCAGCAGCCGACTGGGATCCGGCAATCAGCCCCAGCATTTT. Protein sequence: CASSRLGSGNQPQHF.

The gene calls are TRBV9 and TRBJ1-2; D remains unclear. This CDR3 is built from 13 residues. Deletions cut 0 bases from V and 3 bases from J, with 6 bases between. Germline V lookup: CDR1 SGDLS, CDR2 YYNGEE. The CDR3 loop is CASSVGVDYGYTF. The CDR3 nucleotides read TGTGCCAGCAGCGTAGGAGTCGACTATGGCTACACCTTC.

The chain's CDR3 is CASSPELWDGELFF. DNA for the CDR3: TGTGCCAGCAGCCCCGAGCTCTGGGACGGGGAGCTGTTTTTT. This chain uses TRBV3-1 with TRBJ2-2; D is ambiguous. V was pared by 4 bases and J by 7 bases, with 13 bases between. Germline CDR1 LGHDT, CDR2 YNNKEL (reference sequence). This CDR3 has 14 residues.

V usage is TRBV12-3 or TRBV12-4 and J usage is TRBJ2-1; D perhaps matches TRBD2 (5 bases). This CDR3 is 13 amino acids long. V was pared by 4 bases and J by 9 bases, with 13 bases between. The CDR3 region has the DNA TGTGCCAGCAGTTGGGATTTCGGGGTTGAGCAGTTCTTC. It translates to CASSWDFGVEQFF.

This chain connects TRBV19 to TRBJ1-5; D may be TRBD1 (5 bases). V lost 3 bases, J lost 4 bases, and 16 bases lay in between. The V gene's germline CDR1 is LNHDA and CDR2 SQIVND (reference sequence). CDR3 length equals 16 residues. This chain's CDR3 is CASSIGQGLRNQPQHF. The CDR3, as DNA: TGTGCCAGTAGTATTGGCCAGGGCCTGAGAAATCAGCCCCAGCATTTT.

This clonotype has only a few counts. The genes are TRBV9 and TRBJ1-1, with a tentative D call TRBD1 (5 bases). V was pared by 3 bases and J by 5 bases, with 14 bases between. The CDR3 is 14 amino acids. CDR1 is SGDLS, CDR2 YYNGEE, per germline. CDR3 nucleotide sequence: TGTGCCAGCAGCGCAGGGACGCCGGGGACTGAAGCTTTCTTT. Protein: CASSAGTPGTEAFF.

The table lists this clonotype with a few counts. Here the CDR3 reads CASSLAIRLAGTSYGYTF. For the CDR3, the DNA is TGTGCCAGCAGCTTGGCCATACGCCTGGCAGGGACAAGCTATGGCTACACCTTC. This rearrangement joins TRBV5-5 to TRBJ1-2; perhaps TRBD1 as D (6 bases). CDR1 and CDR2 from the germline V gene are SGHKS and YYEKEE (reference sequence). V was trimmed by 0 bases and J by 4 bases, leaving 22 bases between them. This CDR3 is 18 amino acids long.

Only a few counts were recorded for this clonotype. The CDR3 sequence: CASSKNGQGIGTGELFF. The CDR3 coding sequence is TGTGCCAGCAGCAAAAACGGGCAGGGGATTGGCACCGGGGAGCTGTTTTTT. The chain couples TRBV3-1 to TRBJ2-2; D is possibly TRBD1 (6 bases). The V gene's germline CDR1 is LGHDT and CDR2 YNNKEL (reference sequence). V was pared by 5 bases and J by 4 bases, with 20 bases between. This CDR3 is 17 amino acids long.

In its sample, this clonotype was seen a few times. The chain is built from TRBV13 and TRBJ1-2; the D is unclear. The CDR3 runs to 13 residues. The germline V and J ends were trimmed by 3 bases and 5 bases, with 10 bases remaining between them. The germline gives CDR1 PRHDT, CDR2 FYEKMQ (reference sequence). CDR3 sequence reads: CASSLGGSYGYTF. The CDR3 region has the DNA TGTGCCAGCAGCTTGGGCGGCTCTTATGGCTACACCTTC.

This chain joins TRBV2 and TRBJ2-1; 14 nucleotides line up with TRBD2. Germline trimming cut 10 bases from V and 3 bases from J; bases unmatched to any gene: 14. This CDR3 is 18 amino acids long. Germline V gene sequence: CDR1 SNHLY, CDR2 FYNNEI. DNA for the CDR3: TGTGCCAACAGGAGGACTAGCGGGGGGCCCCGAATCTACAATGAGCAGTTCTTC. It codes for CANRRTSGGPRIYNEQFF.

The V gene is TRBV29-1, the J gene TRBJ1-1; D is perhaps TRBD1 (5 bases). Trimming removed 5 bases from V and 6 bases from J, with 10 bases in between. CDR1 and CDR2 from the germline V gene are SQVTM and ANQGSEA. The CDR3 spans 11 residues. Written as DNA, the CDR3 is TGCAGCGTTCTATTGGGGCCTGAAGCTTTCTTT. This gives the protein CSVLLGPEAFF.

This clonotype was counted a few times. The chain employs TRBV6-2 or TRBV6-3 and TRBJ1-5; tentative D call: TRBD1 (6 bases). This CDR3 is built from 15 residues. V shed 2 bases and J shed 5 bases, with 13 bases lying between them. Germline CDR1 MNHEY, CDR2 SVGEGT. This chain's CDR3 is CASSYGQSWDQPQHF. In DNA form, the CDR3 reads TGTGCCAGCAGTTACGGACAGAGCTGGGATCAGCCCCAGCATTTT.

This clonotype was counted only a few times. The chain combines TRBV3-1 with TRBJ1-2; D gene uncertain. Per the germline V gene, CDR1 is LGHDT and CDR2 is YNNKEL (reference sequence). The germline V and J ends were trimmed by 1 base and 5 bases, with 23 bases remaining between them. CDR3 size: 18 residues. This CDR3 is CASSQGSQSTTTVYGYTF. For the CDR3, the DNA is TGTGCCAGCAGCCAAGGGTCACAGTCAACGACCACCGTTTATGGCTACACCTTC.

The chain uses TRBV2 and TRBJ2-2, with D tentatively TRBD1 (5 bases). Germline V CDR1 and CDR2: SNHLY, FYNNEI. Trimming removed 6 bases at V and 3 bases at J, with 17 bases between. This CDR3 has 16 residues. The CDR3 reads CASRAGQRSDTGELFF. DNA for the CDR3: TGTGCCAGCAGAGCTGGACAAAGGTCGGACACCGGGGAGCTGTTTTTT. Filled out from reference TRBV2 and TRBJ2-2, the complete variable domain reads EPEVTQTPSHQVTQMGQEVILRCVPISNHLYFYWYRQILGQKVEFLVSFYNNEISEKSEIFDDQFSVERPDGSNFTLKIRSTKLEDSAMYFCASRAGQRSDTGELFFGEGSRLTVL.

This clonotype has just a few counts. This chain links TRBV29-1 with TRBJ1-1; 7 bases line up with TRBD1. CDR3 length: 13 amino acids. Germline V gene data show CDR1 as SQVTM and CDR2 as ANQGSEA. The CDR3 coding sequence is TGCAGTATAGAGGGACAGCCGTACACTGAAGCTTTCTTT. Its translation: CSIEGQPYTEAFF.

The rearrangement joins TRBV27 to TRBJ1-4; a possible D gene is TRBD1 (5 bases). Germline lookup yields CDR1 MNHEY and CDR2 SMNVEV (reference sequence). The CDR3 covers 14 residues. Trimming pared 2 bases from V and 4 bases from J, leaving 8 bases between. The CDR3 loop reads CASSLGGDNEKLFF. CDR3 coding DNA: TGTGCCAGCAGTTTAGGGGGAGATAATGAAAAACTGTTTTTT.